The following is a TCR beta chain sequence with its context. Its cognate antigen is unknown. The data originate from a study of CD4 T cell repertoires in COVID-19. Overall study context: Other coronavirus spike proteins restimulated relabeled CFSE-low cells expanded with IL-2 for about eleven days. Points from the study as a whole: In SARS-CoV and/or HKU1 spike cultures, between 7 and 25% of SARS-CoV-2 clonotypes reappeared. Suggested intraclonal diversification: top SARS-CoV-2-reactive clonotypes appeared in two or three memory subsets.

Sequencing was done directly on freshly isolated, uncultured memory T cells. V dropped 2 bases and J dropped 0 bases, with 12 bases sitting between them. In germline, CDR1 is SGHAT, CDR2 FQNNGV. There are 16 residues in the CDR3. TCRdb's copy holds only in-frame clones and misses some; the assay was immunoSEQ multiplex PCR. The sample shows about 24,000 clones, 93% of them seen only once. J is TRBJ2-3 and V is TRBV11-2, with a weak D call TRBD2 (5 bases). The TCR sequence derives from a human donor who had COVID-19. The sequenced sample was circulating follicular helper CD4+ T cells (cTfh) from blood, obtained before the COVID-19 pandemic. The CDR3 nucleotides read TGTGCCAGCAGCTTATTAGGCGGGTCTAGCACAGATACGCAGTATTTT. This encodes CASSLLGGSSTDTQYF.